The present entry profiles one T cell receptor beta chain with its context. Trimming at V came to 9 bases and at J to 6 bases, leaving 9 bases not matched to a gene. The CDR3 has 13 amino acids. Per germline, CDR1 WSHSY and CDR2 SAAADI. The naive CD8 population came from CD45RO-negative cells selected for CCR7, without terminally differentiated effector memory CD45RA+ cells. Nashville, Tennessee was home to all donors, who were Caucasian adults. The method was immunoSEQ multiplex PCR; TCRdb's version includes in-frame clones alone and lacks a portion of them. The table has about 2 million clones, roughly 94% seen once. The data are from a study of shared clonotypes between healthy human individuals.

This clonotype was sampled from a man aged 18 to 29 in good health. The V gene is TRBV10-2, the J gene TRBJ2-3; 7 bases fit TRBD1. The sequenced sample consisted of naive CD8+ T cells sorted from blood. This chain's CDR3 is CASVGTAVDTQYF. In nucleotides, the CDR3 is TGCGCCAGTGTGGGGACAGCCGTCGATACGCAGTATTTT.